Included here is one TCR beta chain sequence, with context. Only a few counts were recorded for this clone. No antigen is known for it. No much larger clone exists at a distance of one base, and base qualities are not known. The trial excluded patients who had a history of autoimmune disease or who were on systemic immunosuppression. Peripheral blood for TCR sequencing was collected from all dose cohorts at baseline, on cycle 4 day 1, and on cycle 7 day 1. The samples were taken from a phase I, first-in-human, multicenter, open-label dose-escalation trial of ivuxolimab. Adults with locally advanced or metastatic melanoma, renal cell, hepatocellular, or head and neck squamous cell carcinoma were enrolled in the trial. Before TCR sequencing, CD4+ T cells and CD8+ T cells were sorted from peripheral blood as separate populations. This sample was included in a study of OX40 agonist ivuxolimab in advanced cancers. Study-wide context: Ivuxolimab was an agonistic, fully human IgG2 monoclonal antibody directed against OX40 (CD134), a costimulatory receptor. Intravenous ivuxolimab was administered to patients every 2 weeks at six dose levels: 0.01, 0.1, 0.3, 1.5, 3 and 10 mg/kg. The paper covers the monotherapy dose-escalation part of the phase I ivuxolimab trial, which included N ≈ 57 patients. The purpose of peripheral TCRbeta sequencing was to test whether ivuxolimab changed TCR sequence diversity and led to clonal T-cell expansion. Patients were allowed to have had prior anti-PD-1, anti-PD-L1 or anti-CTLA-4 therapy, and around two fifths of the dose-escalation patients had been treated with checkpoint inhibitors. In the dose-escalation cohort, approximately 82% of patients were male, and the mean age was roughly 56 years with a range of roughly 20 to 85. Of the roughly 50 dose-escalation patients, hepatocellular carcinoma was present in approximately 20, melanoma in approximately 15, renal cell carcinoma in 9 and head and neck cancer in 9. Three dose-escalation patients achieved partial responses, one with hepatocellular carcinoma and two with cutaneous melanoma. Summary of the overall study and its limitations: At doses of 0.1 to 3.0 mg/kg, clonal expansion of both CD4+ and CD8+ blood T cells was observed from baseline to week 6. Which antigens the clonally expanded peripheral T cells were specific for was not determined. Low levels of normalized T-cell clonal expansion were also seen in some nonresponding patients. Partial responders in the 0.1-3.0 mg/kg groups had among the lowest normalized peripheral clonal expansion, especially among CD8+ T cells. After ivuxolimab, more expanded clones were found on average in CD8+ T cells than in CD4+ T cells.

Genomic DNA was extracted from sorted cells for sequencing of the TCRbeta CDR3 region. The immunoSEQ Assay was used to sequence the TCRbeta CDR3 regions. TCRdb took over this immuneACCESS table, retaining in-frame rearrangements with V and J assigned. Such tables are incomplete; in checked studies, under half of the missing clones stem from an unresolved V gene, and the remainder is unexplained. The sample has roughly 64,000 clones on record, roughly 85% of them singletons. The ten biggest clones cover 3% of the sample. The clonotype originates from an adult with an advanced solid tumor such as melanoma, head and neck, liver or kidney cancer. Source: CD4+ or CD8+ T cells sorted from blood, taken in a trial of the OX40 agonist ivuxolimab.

The DNA sequence is given as TGCGCCAGCAGTGAGCGACTAGCGGGAGCCTACGAGCAGTACTTC. It is translated as CASSERLAGAYEQYF. The chain uses TRBV10-2 and TRBJ2-7; TRBD2 matches 12 bases in the middle. The CDR3, from cysteine to phenylalanine, totals 15 residues. The entry retains the CDR3 DNA only, 45 bases that are in frame from base 1. The germline V gene encodes CDR1 WSHSY and CDR2 SAAADI. Trimming leaves V shorter by 2 bases and J shorter by 2 bases, with the junction holding 1 base beyond the gene matches.